The sequence of this T cell receptor beta chain was determined in a study of blood T cell repertoires in COVID-19 (dated by TCRdb to about 2020). For the wider study: Collaborator samples came from the United States, Italy and Spain and covered acute and convalescent phases of COVID-19. The prospective study material was composed of cDNA or gDNA derived from T cells, B-cell-depleted T cells, or PBMCs. Subjects who had been exposed to COVID-19, were actively infected with it, or had recovered from it provided the deeply sampled blood TCRbeta repertoires that made up the dataset. A freely available public database, intended as a resource for researchers studying the immune response to SARS-CoV-2, is where the repertoires were released. The samples were drawn from the first 160 participants of the ongoing ImmuneRACE study and from 950 to 1,500 subjects provided by 6 global collaborators. Nearly every sample came with metadata listing a de-identified subject ID, COVID-19 status, age in years and sex. Where available, HLA class I and class II types were obtained from metadata supplied by the sample provider rather than from assay-based typing. General findings and caveats noted by the study authors: The quantity of clinical and demographic metadata differed by source and by participant and was supplied without curation.

There are 16 amino acids in the CDR3, from cysteine to phenylalanine inclusive. Of all the DNA, just the CDR3 is kept, 48 bases in frame from base 1. V loses 2 bases at its end and J loses 5 bases; junction bases beyond the gene matches: 8. For CDR1 and CDR2, the germline V gene (reference sequence) lists LNHNV and YYDKDF. Collaborating institutions collected whole blood in K2EDTA tubes following their own protocols. For TCRbeta analysis, collaborators shipped samples as frozen whole blood, isolated PBMCs, or DNA extracted from either of those sample types. About this clone itself: This clone's antigen is unknown. Base qualities are missing; no much larger clone stands one base away.

TCRbeta CDR3 regions were amplified from genomic DNA by means of the immunoSEQ Assay, a bias-controlled multiplex PCR. As for how the authors treated the data: The number of nucleated cells in each sample was estimated by amplification of reference gene primers within the assay. To quantify the absolute abundance of each unique TCRbeta CDR3 rearrangement, sequence reads were collapsed and filtered. Productive Simpson clonality was computed per sample as the square root of Simpson's diversity index over productive rearrangements. Entries here come from immuneACCESS through TCRdb and include only in-frame sequences with V and J called. Some clones fail to appear in such tables; in the studies checked, an unresolved V gene covers under half of the shortfall, and the cause of the remainder is unknown. That table gives V, J and clone size, and the DNA gave D and trimming. The sample data list about 260,000 clones, and approximately 86% of these were observed just once. Just under 2% of the sample is taken by the ten largest.

The chain is assembled from TRBV15 and TRBJ2-1; a stretch of 8 junction bases matches TRBD1. Sequenced sample: peripheral blood. This clonotype originated in a man aged 25 to 45 with active or convalescent COVID-19. Here the CDR3 is given as CATSRYDRGLDNEQFF. The nucleotide sequence is given as TGTGCCACCAGCAGATATGACAGGGGTCTTGACAATGAGCAGTTCTTC.